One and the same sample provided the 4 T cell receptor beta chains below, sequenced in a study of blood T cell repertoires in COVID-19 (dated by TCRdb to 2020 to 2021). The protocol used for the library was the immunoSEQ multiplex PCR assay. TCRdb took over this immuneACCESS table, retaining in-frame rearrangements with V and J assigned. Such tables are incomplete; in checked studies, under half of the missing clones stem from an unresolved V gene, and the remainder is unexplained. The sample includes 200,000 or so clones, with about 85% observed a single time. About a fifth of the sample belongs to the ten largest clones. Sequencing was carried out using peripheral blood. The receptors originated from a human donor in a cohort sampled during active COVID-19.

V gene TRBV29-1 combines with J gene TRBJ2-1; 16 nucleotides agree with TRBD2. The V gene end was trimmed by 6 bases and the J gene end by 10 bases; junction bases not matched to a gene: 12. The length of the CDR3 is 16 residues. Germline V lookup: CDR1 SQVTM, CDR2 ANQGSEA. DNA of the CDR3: TGCAGCGTGCCGGGACTAGCGGGAGGGGGTTTAGGGGAGCAGTTCTTC. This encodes CSVPGLAGGGLGEQFF.

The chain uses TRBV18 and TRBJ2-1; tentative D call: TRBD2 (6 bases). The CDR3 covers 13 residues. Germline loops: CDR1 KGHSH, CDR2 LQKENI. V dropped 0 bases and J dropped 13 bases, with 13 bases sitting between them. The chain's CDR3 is CASSPPEARDQFF. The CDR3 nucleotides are TGTGCCAGCTCACCACCGGAGGCGCGGGACCAGTTCTTC.

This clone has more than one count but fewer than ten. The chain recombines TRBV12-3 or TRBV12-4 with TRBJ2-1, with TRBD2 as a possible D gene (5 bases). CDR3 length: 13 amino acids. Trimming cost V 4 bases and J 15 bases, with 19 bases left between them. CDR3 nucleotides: TGTGCCAGCAGTTCCTGGACTGAGAACCGTCCGTTCTTC. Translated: CASSSWTENRPFF.

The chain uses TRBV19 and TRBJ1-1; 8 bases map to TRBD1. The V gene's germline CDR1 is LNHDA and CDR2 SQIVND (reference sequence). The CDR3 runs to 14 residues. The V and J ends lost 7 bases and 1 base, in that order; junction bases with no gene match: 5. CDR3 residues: CASTNGQGNTEAFF. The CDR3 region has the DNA TGTGCCAGTACCAACGGACAGGGGAACACTGAAGCTTTCTTT.